This T cell receptor beta chain originates from a study of PD-L1 blockade in urothelial cancer. Study information: Males with bladder-origin urothelial cancer made up about 85% of the roughly 29 patients. T cells numbered a median of around 140,000 in the blood samples.

The CDR3 contains 16 residues. Germline CDR1 reads SNHLY; CDR2 reads FYNNEI. The ends lost 0 bases at V and 5 bases at J; junction bases unmatched: 6. Whole-study results and caveats: Clones that were tumor-associated expanded more in the blood of durable-benefit patients at 3 weeks.

Samples were collected from each patient before treatment and during treatment. Each patient gave between 1 and 8 of them in total. This table comes from immunoSEQ multiplex PCR, and its TCRdb copy is limited to in-frame clones, with some not included. The sample contains approximately 79,000 clones, approximately 90% of which appear only once. This clone occurred once. Its antigen is not known. The source of this sequence is a woman in her seventies with urothelial cancer. This rearrangement joins TRBV2 to TRBJ1-5; TRBD1 matches at 8 bases. Sequencing was performed on PBMCs, taken around atezolizumab (anti-PD-L1) treatment. CDR3 region: CASSEAQGARDQPQHF. The CDR3 DNA reads TGTGCCAGCAGTGAAGCGCAGGGGGCGCGGGATCAGCCCCAGCATTTT. Based on the CDR3 plus reference TRBV2 and TRBJ1-5, the full variable domain is EPEVTQTPSHQVTQMGQEVILRCVPISNHLYFYWYRQILGQKVEFLVSFYNNEISEKSEIFDDQFSVERPDGSNFTLKIRSTKLEDSAMYFCASSEAQGARDQPQHFGDGTRLSIL.